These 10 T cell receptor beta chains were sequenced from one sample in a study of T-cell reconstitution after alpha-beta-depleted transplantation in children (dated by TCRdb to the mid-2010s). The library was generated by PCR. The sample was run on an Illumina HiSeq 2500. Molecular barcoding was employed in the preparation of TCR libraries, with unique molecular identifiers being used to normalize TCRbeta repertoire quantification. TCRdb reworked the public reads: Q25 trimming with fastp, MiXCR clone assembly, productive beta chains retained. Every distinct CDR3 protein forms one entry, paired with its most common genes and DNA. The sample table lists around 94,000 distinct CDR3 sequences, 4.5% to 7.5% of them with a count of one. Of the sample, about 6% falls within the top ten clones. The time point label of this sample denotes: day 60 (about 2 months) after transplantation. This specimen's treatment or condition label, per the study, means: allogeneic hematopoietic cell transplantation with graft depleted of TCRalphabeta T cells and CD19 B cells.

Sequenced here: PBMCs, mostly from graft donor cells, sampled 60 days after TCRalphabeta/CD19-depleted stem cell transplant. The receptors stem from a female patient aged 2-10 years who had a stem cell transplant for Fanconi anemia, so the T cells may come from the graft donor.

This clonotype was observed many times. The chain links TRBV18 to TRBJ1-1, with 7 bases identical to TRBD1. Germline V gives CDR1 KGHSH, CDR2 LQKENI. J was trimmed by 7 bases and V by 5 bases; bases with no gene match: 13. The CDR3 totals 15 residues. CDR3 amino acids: CASSLSQGLSVEAFF. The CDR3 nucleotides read TGTGCCAGCTCATTGTCACAGGGGTTGTCGGTTGAAGCTTTCTTT.

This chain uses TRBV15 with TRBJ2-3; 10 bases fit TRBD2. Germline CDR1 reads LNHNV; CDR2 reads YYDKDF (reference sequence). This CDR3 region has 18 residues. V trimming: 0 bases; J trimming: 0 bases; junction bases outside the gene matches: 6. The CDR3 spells CATSRDALAGASTDTQYF. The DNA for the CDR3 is TGTGCCACCAGCAGAGATGCTCTAGCGGGGGCTAGCACAGATACGCAGTATTTT.

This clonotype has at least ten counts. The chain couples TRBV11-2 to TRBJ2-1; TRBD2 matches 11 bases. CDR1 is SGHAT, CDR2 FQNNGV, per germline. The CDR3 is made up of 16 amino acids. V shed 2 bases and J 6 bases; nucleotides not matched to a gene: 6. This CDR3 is CASSLKPGLAVNEQFF. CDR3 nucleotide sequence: TGTGCCAGCAGCTTAAAACCGGGACTAGCGGTCAATGAGCAGTTCTTC.

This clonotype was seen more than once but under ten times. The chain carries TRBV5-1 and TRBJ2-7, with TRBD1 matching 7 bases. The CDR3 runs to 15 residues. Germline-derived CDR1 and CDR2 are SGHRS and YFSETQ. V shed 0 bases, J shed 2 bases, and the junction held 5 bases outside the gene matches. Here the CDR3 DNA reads TGCGCCAGCAGCTTGGAGGGTACAGGGGCCTACGAGCAGTACTTC. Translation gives CASSLEGTGAYEQYF.

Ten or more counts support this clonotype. CDR3 nucleotide sequence: TGCGCCAGCAGCCAAGTCCCTTCCGGGACTAGCGGGAGAGTGAGCTCCTACGAGCAGTACTTC. It translates to CASSQVPSGTSGRVSSYEQYF. The rearrangement uses TRBV4-1 and TRBJ2-7; 14 bases agree with TRBD2. The V segment lost 1 base and the J segment 0 bases; nucleotides outside the gene matches: 14. This CDR3 has 21 residues. CDR1 and CDR2 (germline): MGHRA, YSYEKL.

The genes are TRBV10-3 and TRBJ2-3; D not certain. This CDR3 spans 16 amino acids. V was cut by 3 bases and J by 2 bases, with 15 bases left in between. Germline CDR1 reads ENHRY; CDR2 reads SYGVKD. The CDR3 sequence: CAISDSRGTVTDTQYF. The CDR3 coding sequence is TGTGCCATCAGTGACTCACGCGGAACAGTCACAGATACGCAGTATTTT.

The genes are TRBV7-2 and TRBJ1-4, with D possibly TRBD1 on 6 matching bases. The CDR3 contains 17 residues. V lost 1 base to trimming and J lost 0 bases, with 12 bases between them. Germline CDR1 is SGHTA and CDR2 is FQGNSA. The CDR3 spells CASSLGAGASTNEKLFF. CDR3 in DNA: TGTGCCAGCAGCTTAGGGGCAGGGGCCTCAACTAATGAAAAACTGTTTTTT. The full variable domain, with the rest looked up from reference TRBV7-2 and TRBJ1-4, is GAGVSQSPSNKVTEKGKDVELRCDPISGHTALYWYRQSLGQGLEFLIYFQGNSAPDKSGLPSDRFSAERTGGSVSTLTIQRTQQEDSAVYLCASSLGAGASTNEKLFFGSGTQLSVL.

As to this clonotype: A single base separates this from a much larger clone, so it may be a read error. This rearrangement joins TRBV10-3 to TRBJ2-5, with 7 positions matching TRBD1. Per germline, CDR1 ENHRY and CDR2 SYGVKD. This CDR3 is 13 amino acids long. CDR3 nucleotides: TGTGCCATCAGTGGGGGACAGAGGGAGACCCTGTACTTC. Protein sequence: CAISGGQRETLYF.

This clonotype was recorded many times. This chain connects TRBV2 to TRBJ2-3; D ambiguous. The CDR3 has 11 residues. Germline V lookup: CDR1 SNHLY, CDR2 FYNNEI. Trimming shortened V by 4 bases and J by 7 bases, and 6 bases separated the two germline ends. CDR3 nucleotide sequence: TGTGCCAGCAGTGCCGTTTATACGCAGTATTTT. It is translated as CASSAVYTQYF.

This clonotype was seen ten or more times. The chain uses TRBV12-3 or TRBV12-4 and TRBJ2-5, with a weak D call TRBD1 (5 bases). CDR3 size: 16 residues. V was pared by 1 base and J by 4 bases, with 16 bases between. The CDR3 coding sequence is TGTGCCAGCAGTTTAGTTTCAGGGCCGTGGGGAGAGACCCAGTACTTC. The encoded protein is CASSLVSGPWGETQYF.